This TCR beta chain was obtained from a study of blood T cell repertoires in COVID-19. Study summary: The United States, Italy and Spain provided the acute and convalescent COVID-19 samples. T cells, B-cell-depleted T cells, or PBMCs supplied cDNA or gDNA.

Germline CDR1 is LNHDA and CDR2 is SQIVND (reference sequence). Trimming stripped 3 bases from V and 0 bases from J, with 12 bases between. The CDR3 length is 16 residues. Authors' analysis steps: Reference gene primer amplification in the assay estimated nucleated cell counts. TCRdb keeps only in-frame clones here, not all; method: immunoSEQ multiplex PCR. V, J and clone size were drawn from that table, and D and trimming were deduced from the DNA. Of 100,000 or so clones detected, roughly four fifths appear once; the ten largest clones hold approximately 6.8%. Sequenced sample: peripheral blood. The TCR sequence derives from a man aged 45-60 years with active or convalescent COVID-19. The V gene is TRBV19, the J gene TRBJ2-1; tentative D call: TRBD2 (6 bases). The CDR3 sequence is CASSMGTLSSYNEQFF. DNA for the CDR3: TGTGCCAGTAGTATGGGGACTCTAAGCTCCTACAATGAGCAGTTCTTC.